This TCR beta chain stems from a study of Ad26.COV2.S vaccination and SARS-CoV-2 variants. Clones were sequenced by immunoSEQ multiplex PCR, and TCRdb holds only the in-frame ones, with some missing. The data show more than 150,000 clones, around nine tenths seen once. Details on this clone: Antigen unknown.

From germline, CDR1 is MNHNY and CDR2 SVGAGI (reference sequence). With V trimmed by 10 bases and J by 0 bases, 5 bases remained unmatched. The CDR3 is 14 residues long. Study observations and caveats: Vaccine and placebo recipients had comparable breadth of non-spike TCRs.

The source was peripheral blood, collected after recovery from COVID-19. The rearrangement joins TRBV6-6 to TRBJ2-3, with TRBD2 identical over 9 bases. The sequence derives from a human donor who had recovered from COVID-19. The CDR3 DNA reads as TGTGCCACCTGGACTAGCGCTAGCACAGATACGCAGTATTTT. Amino acids: CATWTSASTDTQYF.